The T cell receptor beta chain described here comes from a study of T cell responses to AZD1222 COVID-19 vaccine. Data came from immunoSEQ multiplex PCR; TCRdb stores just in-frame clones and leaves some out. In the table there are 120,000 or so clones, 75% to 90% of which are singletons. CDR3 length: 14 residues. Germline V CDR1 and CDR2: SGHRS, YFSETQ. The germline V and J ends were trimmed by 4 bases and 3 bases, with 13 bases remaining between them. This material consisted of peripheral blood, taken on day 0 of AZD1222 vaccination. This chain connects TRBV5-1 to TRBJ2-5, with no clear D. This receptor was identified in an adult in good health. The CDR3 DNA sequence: TGCGCCAGCAGCCGCGAAAGGCCCGAAGAGACCCAGTACTTC. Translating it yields CASSRERPEETQYF.